The rows below give T cell receptor beta chains drawn from one sample of a study of T-cell reconstitution after alpha-beta-depleted transplantation in children. Each CDR3 protein is one row after TCRdb ran MiXCR on the PCR reads. The profile shows about 360,000 distinct CDR3 sequences, 13% of them singletons. The sequencing here drew on PBMCs, taken from the stem cell graft. The origin of the receptors is a human donor who donated a stem cell graft to a child with Fanconi anemia. The CDR3 runs from the conserved cysteine through the conserved F or W. D genes are given only for firm matches. Rows may omit the clone size; those that give it use once, few, many or a size class.

cdr3_aa: CSGLVAAGELFF; cdr3_nt: TGCAGTGGACTAGTCGCTGCCGGGGAGCTGTTTTTT; clone_size: few; v_call: TRBV29-1; d_call: TRBD2; j_call: TRBJ2-2
cdr3_aa: CATSRDWQPQHF; cdr3_nt: TGTGCCACCAGCAGAGATTGGCAGCCCCAGCATTTT; clone_size: .; v_call: TRBV15; d_call: .; j_call: TRBJ1-5
cdr3_aa: CASSYRAGQETQYF; cdr3_nt: TGTGCCAGCAGTTACCGGGCAGGCCAAGAGACCCAGTACTTC; clone_size: few; v_call: TRBV6-5; d_call: .; j_call: TRBJ2-5
cdr3_aa: CASRDRNGGETQYF; cdr3_nt: TGTGCCAGCAGGGACCGTAACGGGGGGGAGACCCAGTACTTC; clone_size: many; v_call: TRBV28; d_call: TRBD2; j_call: TRBJ2-5
cdr3_aa: CASSIAGGMSTEAFF; cdr3_nt: TGTGCCAGTAGTATTGCAGGGGGTATGAGCACTGAAGCTTTCTTT; clone_size: .; v_call: TRBV19; d_call: TRBD1; j_call: TRBJ1-1
cdr3_aa: CASSQAPNGAETQYF; cdr3_nt: TGCGCCAGCAGCCAGGCCCCCAATGGGGCAGAGACCCAGTACTTC; clone_size: .; v_call: TRBV5-1; d_call: .; j_call: TRBJ2-5
cdr3_aa: CASSPRGRTEAFF; cdr3_nt: TGTGCCAGCAGCCCGAGGGGTCGGACTGAAGCTTTCTTT; clone_size: many; v_call: TRBV6-1; d_call: .; j_call: TRBJ1-1
cdr3_aa: CASSLDPREQYF; cdr3_nt: TGTGCCAGCAGCTTAGATCCGAGGGAGCAGTACTTC; clone_size: many; v_call: TRBV11-2; d_call: .; j_call: TRBJ2-7
cdr3_aa: CASSATGGAVRYF; cdr3_nt: TGTGCCAGCTCGGCAACAGGGGGCGCTGTTCGTTATTTT; clone_size: few; v_call: TRBV18; d_call: TRBD1; j_call: TRBJ2-3
cdr3_aa: CASSDLQGGDGYTF; cdr3_nt: TGCGCCAGCAGCGACTTGCAGGGTGGTGATGGCTACACCTTC; clone_size: .; v_call: TRBV5-1; d_call: .; j_call: TRBJ1-2
cdr3_aa: CAIGDRGTYNEQFF; cdr3_nt: TGTGCCATCGGGGACAGGGGGACATACAATGAGCAGTTCTTC; clone_size: .; v_call: TRBV10-3; d_call: TRBD1; j_call: TRBJ2-1
cdr3_aa: CASSKTGGAYGYTF; cdr3_nt: TGTGCCAGCAGCAAGACAGGGGGCGCTTATGGCTACACCTTC; clone_size: many; v_call: TRBV6-5; d_call: TRBD1; j_call: TRBJ1-2
cdr3_aa: CASSPIGSGGSYEQYF; cdr3_nt: TGTGCCAGCAGCCCCATAGGGTCAGGGGGCTCCTACGAGCAGTACTTC; clone_size: few; v_call: TRBV3-1; d_call: TRBD1; j_call: TRBJ2-7
cdr3_aa: CSVVLQGVIGELFF; cdr3_nt: TGCAGCGTTGTTTTACAGGGAGTCATCGGGGAGCTGTTTTTT; clone_size: many; v_call: TRBV29-1; d_call: .; j_call: TRBJ2-2
cdr3_aa: CASSLGVSLSYEQYF; cdr3_nt: TGTGCCAGCAGTTTAGGTGTCAGTCTCTCCTACGAGCAGTACTTC; clone_size: .; v_call: TRBV12-3/TRBV12-4; d_call: .; j_call: TRBJ2-7
cdr3_aa: CATSRDRVNSDEQYF; cdr3_nt: TGTGCCACCAGCAGAGATCGCGTTAATTCGGACGAGCAGTACTTC; clone_size: once; v_call: TRBV15; d_call: .; j_call: TRBJ2-7
cdr3_aa: CASSQSPGFGNTIYF; cdr3_nt: TGTGCCAGCAGCCAATCCCCAGGGTTTGGAAACACCATATATTTT; clone_size: .; v_call: TRBV3-1; d_call: .; j_call: TRBJ1-3
cdr3_aa: CSARVRAGASQFF; cdr3_nt: TGCAGTGCTAGAGTTCGAGCGGGGGCCTCGCAGTTCTTC; clone_size: .; v_call: TRBV20-1; d_call: TRBD2; j_call: TRBJ2-1
cdr3_aa: CASSLYLRAVPGNEQFF; cdr3_nt: TGCGCCAGCAGCTTGTACTTGCGGGCGGTACCTGGCAATGAGCAGTTCTTC; clone_size: many; v_call: TRBV5-1; d_call: .; j_call: TRBJ2-1
cdr3_aa: CASSESRGSTDTQYF; cdr3_nt: TGTGCCAGCAGTGAATCAAGGGGAAGCACAGATACGCAGTATTTT; clone_size: .; v_call: TRBV25-1; d_call: .; j_call: TRBJ2-3
cdr3_aa: CSVDNRTLRCTGELFF; cdr3_nt: TGCAGCGTTGATAATCGGACATTAAGGTGCACCGGGGAGCTGTTTTTT; clone_size: many; v_call: TRBV29-1; d_call: .; j_call: TRBJ2-2
cdr3_aa: CASSQLGVAGASYEQYF; cdr3_nt: TGTGCCAGCAGCCAACTAGGGGTAGCGGGGGCGTCCTACGAGCAGTACTTC; clone_size: many; v_call: TRBV4-2; d_call: TRBD2; j_call: TRBJ2-7
cdr3_aa: CATKGTGDTEAFF; cdr3_nt: TGTGCCACCAAAGGGACAGGGGACACTGAAGCTTTCTTT; clone_size: few; v_call: TRBV28; d_call: TRBD1; j_call: TRBJ1-1
cdr3_aa: CASSQDWARGSTGELFF; cdr3_nt: TGCGCCAGCAGCCAAGATTGGGCCAGGGGTAGCACCGGGGAGCTGTTTTTT; clone_size: many; v_call: TRBV4-3; d_call: .; j_call: TRBJ2-2
cdr3_aa: CASSLLPDYNEQFF; cdr3_nt: TGCGCCAGCAGCTTGTTGCCAGACTACAATGAGCAGTTCTTC; clone_size: many; v_call: TRBV5-1; d_call: .; j_call: TRBJ2-1
cdr3_aa: CASRIYLGETEAFF; cdr3_nt: TGTGCCAGTAGGATATATCTGGGGGAGACTGAAGCTTTCTTT; clone_size: many; v_call: TRBV6-1; d_call: .; j_call: TRBJ1-1
cdr3_aa: CASSQQEGAAGNTIYF; cdr3_nt: TGCGCCAGCAGCCAACAAGAGGGGGCAGCCGGAAACACCATATATTTT; clone_size: few; v_call: TRBV4-3; d_call: TRBD1; j_call: TRBJ1-3
cdr3_aa: CASSQDVSRDRAAFF; cdr3_nt: TGCGCCAGCAGCCAAGACGTATCACGGGACCGTGCGGCTTTCTTT; clone_size: .; v_call: TRBV4-3; d_call: .; j_call: TRBJ1-1
cdr3_aa: CASSIRQANSPLHF; cdr3_nt: TGCGCCAGCAGCATACGACAGGCAAATTCACCCCTCCACTTT; clone_size: .; v_call: TRBV4-1; d_call: .; j_call: TRBJ1-6
cdr3_aa: CASSPGALSNQPQHF; cdr3_nt: TGTGCCAGCTCACCGGGGGCGCTGAGCAATCAGCCCCAGCATTTT; clone_size: few; v_call: TRBV18; d_call: .; j_call: TRBJ1-5
cdr3_aa: CSAILAGGGSDTQYF; cdr3_nt: TGCAGTGCTATTCTAGCGGGGGGCGGGTCAGATACGCAGTATTTT; clone_size: many; v_call: TRBV20-1; d_call: TRBD2; j_call: TRBJ2-3
cdr3_aa: CASRSPGGTGHYEQYF; cdr3_nt: TGTGCCAGCAGGTCCCCCGGCGGGACAGGGCACTACGAGCAGTACTTC; clone_size: .; v_call: TRBV6-1; d_call: TRBD1; j_call: TRBJ2-7
cdr3_aa: CASSSRGPRSPLHF; cdr3_nt: TGTGCCAGCAGTTCCCGGGGCCCGCGATCACCCCTCCACTTT; clone_size: .; v_call: TRBV12-3/TRBV12-4; d_call: .; j_call: TRBJ1-6
cdr3_aa: CSAQGLAGGYTQYF; cdr3_nt: TGCAGTGCTCAAGGACTAGCGGGGGGGTATACGCAGTATTTT; clone_size: .; v_call: TRBV20-1; d_call: TRBD2; j_call: TRBJ2-3
cdr3_aa: CASSQFPVGEKLFF; cdr3_nt: TGTGCCAGCAGTCAGTTTCCGGTGGGGGAAAAACTGTTTTTT; clone_size: .; v_call: TRBV6-1; d_call: .; j_call: TRBJ1-4
cdr3_aa: CASRSPTEAFF; cdr3_nt: TGTGCCAGTAGATCCCCCACTGAAGCTTTCTTT; clone_size: .; v_call: TRBV19; d_call: .; j_call: TRBJ1-1
cdr3_aa: CASSPQGAPSREQYF; cdr3_nt: TGTGCCAGCTCACCACAGGGTGCCCCCTCGAGGGAGCAGTACTTC; clone_size: .; v_call: TRBV18; d_call: .; j_call: TRBJ2-7
cdr3_aa: CASSLSSGGPDTQYF; cdr3_nt: TGTGCCAGCAGCCTATCCTCTGGGGGCCCAGATACGCAGTATTTT; clone_size: many; v_call: TRBV6-2/TRBV6-3; d_call: .; j_call: TRBJ2-3
cdr3_aa: CSASGPRDRGADPYEQYF; cdr3_nt: TGCAGTGCTAGTGGGCCCCGGGACAGGGGGGCGGACCCCTACGAGCAGTACTTC; clone_size: many; v_call: TRBV20-1; d_call: TRBD1; j_call: TRBJ2-7
cdr3_aa: CASSRTGQNSYEQYF; cdr3_nt: TGTGCCAGCAGTCGAACAGGACAGAACTCCTACGAGCAGTACTTC; clone_size: .; v_call: TRBV6-1; d_call: .; j_call: TRBJ2-7
cdr3_aa: CASSHADLGDEQFF; cdr3_nt: TGTGCCAGCAGCCACGCGGATTTGGGCGATGAGCAGTTCTTC; clone_size: few; v_call: TRBV11-2; d_call: .; j_call: TRBJ2-1
cdr3_aa: CASTLRGSYNEQFF; cdr3_nt: TGTGCCAGCACCCTCCGGGGCTCCTACAATGAGCAGTTCTTC; clone_size: .; v_call: TRBV28; d_call: .; j_call: TRBJ2-1
cdr3_aa: CASSPGQGITGELFF; cdr3_nt: TGTGCCAGCAGCCCTGGACAGGGGATAACCGGGGAGCTGTTTTTT; clone_size: many; v_call: TRBV5-5; d_call: TRBD1; j_call: TRBJ2-2
cdr3_aa: CASSIQESTGELFF; cdr3_nt: TGCGCCAGCAGCATTCAGGAGAGCACCGGGGAGCTGTTTTTT; clone_size: .; v_call: TRBV5-1; d_call: .; j_call: TRBJ2-2
cdr3_aa: CASSQGAENYGYTF; cdr3_nt: TGTGCCAGCAGTCAGGGGGCCGAAAACTATGGCTACACCTTC; clone_size: few; v_call: TRBV7-9; d_call: TRBD1; j_call: TRBJ1-2
cdr3_aa: CASSFSGTVGWTQYF; cdr3_nt: TGTGCCAGCAGTTTTTCGGGGACCGTTGGATGGACCCAGTACTTC; clone_size: few; v_call: TRBV12-3/TRBV12-4; d_call: .; j_call: TRBJ2-5
cdr3_aa: CASSYPGKTNEKLFF; cdr3_nt: TGCGCCAGCAGTTATCCAGGGAAGACTAATGAAAAACTGTTTTTT; clone_size: few; v_call: TRBV4-1; d_call: .; j_call: TRBJ1-4
cdr3_aa: CASSGGQWGGEQYF; cdr3_nt: TGCGCCAGCAGCGGAGGACAGTGGGGGGGCGAGCAGTACTTC; clone_size: .; v_call: TRBV5-1; d_call: .; j_call: TRBJ2-7
cdr3_aa: CSAHWTSGGPGVEQYF; cdr3_nt: TGCAGTGCCCATTGGACTAGCGGGGGGCCCGGTGTCGAGCAGTACTTC; clone_size: .; v_call: TRBV20-1; d_call: TRBD2; j_call: TRBJ2-7
cdr3_aa: CASSPQDSRANYGYTF; cdr3_nt: TGCGCCAGCAGCCCACAGGACAGCAGAGCTAACTATGGCTACACCTTC; clone_size: few; v_call: TRBV4-3; d_call: .; j_call: TRBJ1-2
cdr3_aa: CASSLAGGTDNTEAFF; cdr3_nt: TGTGCCAGCAGCTTGGCAGGGGGGACAGATAACACTGAAGCTTTCTTT; clone_size: many; v_call: TRBV5-6; d_call: TRBD1; j_call: TRBJ1-1
cdr3_aa: CASSLTQGWELFF; cdr3_nt: TGTGCCAGCAGCCTCACTCAGGGCTGGGAGCTGTTTTTT; clone_size: .; v_call: TRBV3-1; d_call: .; j_call: TRBJ2-2
cdr3_aa: CASSSGQLANTEAFF; cdr3_nt: TGCGCCAGCAGCTCGGGACAGCTCGCCAACACTGAAGCTTTCTTT; clone_size: many; v_call: TRBV5-1; d_call: TRBD1; j_call: TRBJ1-1